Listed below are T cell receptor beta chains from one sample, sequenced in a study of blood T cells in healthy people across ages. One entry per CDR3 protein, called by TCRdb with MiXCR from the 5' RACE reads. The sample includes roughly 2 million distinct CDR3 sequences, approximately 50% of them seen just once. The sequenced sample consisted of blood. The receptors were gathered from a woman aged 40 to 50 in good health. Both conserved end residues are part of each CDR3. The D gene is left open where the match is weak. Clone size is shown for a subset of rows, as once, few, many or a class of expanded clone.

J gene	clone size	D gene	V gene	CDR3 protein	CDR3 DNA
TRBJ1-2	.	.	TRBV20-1	CSARDSARWTGGRYGYTF	TGCAGTGCTAGAGATTCGGCCCGATGGACGGGGGGCCGCTATGGCTACACCTTC
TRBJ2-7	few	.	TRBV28	CAWGDPSTYEQYF	TGTGCCTGGGGGGACCCCTCGACCTACGAGCAGTACTTC
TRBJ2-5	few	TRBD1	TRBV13	CASSLVSGQGRETQYF	TGTGCCAGCAGCCTAGTATCGGGACAGGGGAGGGAGACCCAGTACTTC
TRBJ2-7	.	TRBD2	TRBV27	CASSLASGGAGEQYF	TGTGCCAGCAGTTTGGCAAGCGGGGGGGCCGGTGAGCAGTACTTC
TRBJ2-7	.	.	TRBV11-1	CASSPRQAYEQYF	TGTGCCAGCAGCCCTCGACAAGCCTACGAGCAGTACTTC
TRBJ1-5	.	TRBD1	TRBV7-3	CASSLTGGAGPQHF	TGTGCCAGCAGCTTAACAGGGGGCGCGGGGCCCCAGCATTTT
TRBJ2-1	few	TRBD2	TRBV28	CASSFPPERGGQDEQFF	TGTGCCAGCAGTTTCCCTCCGGAGCGGGGGGGCCAGGATGAGCAGTTCTTC
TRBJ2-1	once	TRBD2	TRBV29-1	CSVEEVAGVDNEQFF	TGCAGCGTTGAAGAGGTAGCGGGTGTCGACAATGAGCAGTTCTTC
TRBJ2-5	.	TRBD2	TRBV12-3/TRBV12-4	CAGRPTSGAETQYF	TGTGCCGGCAGGCCGACTAGCGGGGCAGAGACCCAGTACTTC
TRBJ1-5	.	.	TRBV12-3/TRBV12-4	CASSFAGGGNQPQHF	TGTGCCAGCAGTTTTGCGGGGGGCGGCAATCAGCCCCAGCATTTT
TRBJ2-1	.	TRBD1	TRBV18	CASSPLEQGNNEQFF	TGTGCCAGCTCACCATTAGAACAGGGGAACAATGAGCAGTTCTTC
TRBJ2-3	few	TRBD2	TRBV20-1	CSARGPLAGGALDTQYF	TGCAGTGCTAGAGGACCCTTAGCGGGGGGAGCCCTAGATACGCAGTATTTT
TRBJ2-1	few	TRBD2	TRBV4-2	CASSQDGSGVGNEQFF	TGTGCCAGCAGCCAAGATGGGAGCGGGGTGGGTAATGAGCAGTTCTTC
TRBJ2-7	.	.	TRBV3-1	CASSQKTPRRRGIVYEQYF	TGTGCCAGCAGCCAAAAAACCCCCAGGAGAAGGGGGATAGTCTACGAGCAGTACTTC
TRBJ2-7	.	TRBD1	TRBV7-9	CASSLLGTGDSNEQYF	TGTGCCAGCAGCTTATTAGGGACAGGGGATTCTAACGAGCAGTACTTC
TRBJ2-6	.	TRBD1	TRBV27	CARTGTGGSGANVLTF	TGTGCCAGAACCGGGACAGGTGGCTCTGGGGCCAACGTCCTGACTTTC
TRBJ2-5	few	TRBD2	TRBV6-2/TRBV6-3	CASSYSKRGNQETQYF	TGTGCCAGCAGTTACTCGAAGCGGGGGAACCAAGAGACCCAGTACTTC
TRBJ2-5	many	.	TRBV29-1	CSVGQQETQYF	TGCAGCGTTGGGCAGCAAGAGACCCAGTACTTC
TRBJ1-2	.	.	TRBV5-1	CASSLWTEANYGYTF	TGCGCCAGCAGCCTCTGGACAGAAGCTAACTATGGCTACACCTTC
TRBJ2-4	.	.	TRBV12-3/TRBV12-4	CASSFEIAGKGTKNIQYF	TGTGCCAGCAGTTTTGAGATTGCGGGGAAGGGGACCAAAAACATTCAGTACTTC
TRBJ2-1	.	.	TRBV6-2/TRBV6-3	CASSSTEGHWGPQVFHEQFF	TGTGCCAGTAGTTCCACCGAAGGACATTGGGGGCCCCAGGTCTTCCATGAGCAGTTCTTC
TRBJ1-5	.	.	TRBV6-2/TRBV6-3	CASSSPVRIDSNQPQHF	TGTGCCAGCAGTTCTCCGGTAAGAATAGATAGCAATCAGCCCCAGCATTTT
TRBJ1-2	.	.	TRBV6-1	CASSEDPRMAYGYTF	TGTGCCAGCAGTGAGGATCCAAGGATGGCCTATGGCTACACCTTC
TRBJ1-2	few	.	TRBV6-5	CASSYGSAVGGKWYGYTF	TGTGCCAGCAGTTACGGATCCGCCGTCGGAGGGAAGTGGTATGGCTACACCTTC
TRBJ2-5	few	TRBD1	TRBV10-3	CAISGQGQGETQYF	TGTGCCATCAGTGGACAGGGACAGGGAGAGACCCAGTACTTC
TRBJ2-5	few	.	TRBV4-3	CASSQDQGAYQETQYF	TGCGCCAGCAGCCAAGATCAAGGAGCGTACCAAGAGACCCAGTACTTC
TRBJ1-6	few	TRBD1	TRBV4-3	CASSQTTGVWNSPLHF	TGCGCCAGCAGCCAAACCACAGGGGTTTGGAATTCACCCCTCCACTTT
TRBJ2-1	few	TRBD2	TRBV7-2	CASSFRGLEYNEQFF	TGTGCCAGCAGTTTCAGGGGACTAGAGTACAATGAGCAGTTCTTC
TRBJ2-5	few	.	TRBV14	CASSPPRGGWEETQYF	TGTGCCAGCAGCCCCCCAAGGGGGGGGTGGGAAGAGACCCAGTACTTC
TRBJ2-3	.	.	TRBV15	CATSRSRIARDTQYF	TGTGCCACCAGCAGAAGCCGCATAGCGCGAGATACGCAGTATTTT
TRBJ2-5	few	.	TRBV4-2	CASSQDVGSESGETQYF	TGTGCCAGCAGCCAAGATGTGGGTAGCGAATCTGGAGAGACCCAGTACTTC
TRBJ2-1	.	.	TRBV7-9	CASTERGRGSYNEQFF	TGTGCCAGCACCGAACGGGGGCGGGGGTCCTACAATGAGCAGTTCTTC
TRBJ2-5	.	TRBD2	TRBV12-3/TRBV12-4	CACSLAGGRETQYF	TGTGCCTGCAGTTTAGCGGGGGGGCGAGAGACCCAGTACTTC
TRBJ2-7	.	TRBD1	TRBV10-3	CAIKKHGTGLYEQYF	TGTGCCATCAAGAAACATGGGACAGGTCTCTACGAGCAGTACTTC
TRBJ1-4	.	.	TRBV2	CASSSDDRRWEKLFF	TGTGCCAGCAGTTCGGACGATCGACGGTGGGAAAAACTGTTTTTT
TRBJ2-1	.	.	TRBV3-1	CASSQGPSIGRGNEQFF	TGTGCCAGCAGCCAAGGCCCCTCGATAGGACGGGGCAATGAGCAGTTCTTC
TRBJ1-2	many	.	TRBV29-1	CSGRNSYGYTF	TGCAGCGGCAGAAACAGTTATGGCTACACCTTC
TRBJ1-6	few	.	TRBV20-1	CSARQSSYNSPLHF	TGCAGTGCTCGACAGAGCTCCTATAATTCACCCCTCCACTTT